This T cell receptor beta chain appears in the sequencing data of a study of blood T cell repertoires in COVID-19. Looking at the study overall: Spain, Italy and the United States supplied samples that represented acute and convalescent COVID-19.

The V gene end was trimmed by 4 bases and the J gene end by 1 base; junction bases not matched to a gene: 6. CDR3 length: 15 amino acids. Germline-derived CDR1 and CDR2 are SGHDT and YYEEEE. Here immunoSEQ multiplex PCR was the method, and the copy in TCRdb shows in-frame clones only, minus some. The profile covers about 73,000 clones, with roughly nine tenths appearing a single time and around 10% taken by the ten largest. Sequencing input: peripheral blood. The receptor comes from an elderly man with acute or convalescent COVID-19. The chain joins TRBV5-6 to TRBJ2-5, with 8 bases fitting TRBD2. The DNA for the CDR3 is TGTGCCAGCAGCCTCCAACTAGCGGTCCAAGAGACCCAGTACTTC. Amino acid sequence: CASSLQLAVQETQYF.